Listed here are 32 T cell receptor beta chains from one sample, sequenced in a study of OX40 agonist ivuxolimab in advanced cancers. The protocol was immunoSEQ multiplex PCR, while the TCRdb copy is restricted to in-frame clones and leaves out a portion. The data contain 55,000 to 70,000 clones, 84% of them seen just once; the ten biggest clones take up about 4.8%. Sequences were derived from CD4+ or CD8+ T cells sorted from blood, sampled in a trial of the OX40 agonist ivuxolimab. Receptors were obtained from an adult with an advanced solid tumor such as melanoma, head and neck, liver or kidney cancer.

The V and J genes are TRBV9 and TRBJ1-4, with 9 bases fitting TRBD1. CDR3 length: 16 residues. V was pared by 4 bases and J by 5 bases, with 9 bases of the junction left unmatched. Germline CDR1 reads SGDLS; CDR2 reads YYNGEE. CDR3 sequence (DNA): TGTGCCAGCAGCCCAGTAGAGGGACAGGGAAATGAAAAACTGTTTTTT. This encodes CASSPVEGQGNEKLFF. The full variable domain, rest sourced from reference TRBV9 and TRBJ1-4, is DSGVTQTPKHLITATGQRVTLRCSPRSGDLSVYWYQQSLDQGLQFLIQYYNGEERAKGNILERFSAQQFPDLHSELNLSSLELGDSALYFCASSPVEGQGNEKLFFGSGTQLSVL.

The chain employs TRBV7-3 and TRBJ2-3, with TRBD2 identical over 15 bases. V lost 5 bases to trimming and J lost 5 bases; unmatched junction nucleotides: 8. The CDR3 loop spans 17 amino acids. CDR1 and CDR2 (germline): SGHTA, FQGTGA. The CDR3 here is CASSPQGTSGGLDTQYF. CDR3 sequence (DNA): TGTGCCAGCAGCCCCCAAGGGACTAGCGGGGGGTTAGATACGCAGTATTTT.

The chain uses TRBV19 and TRBJ2-7; D is possibly TRBD2 (6 bases). CDR1 and CDR2 (germline): LNHDA, SQIVND (reference sequence). The CDR3 covers 15 residues. Trimming took off 5 bases at V and 0 bases at J, with 14 bases between the two ends. CDR3 sequence reads: CASSLRDSSSYEQYF. CDR3 DNA sequence: TGTGCCAGTAGTCTCCGGGACTCAAGCTCCTACGAGCAGTACTTC. Filled out from reference TRBV19 and TRBJ2-7, the complete variable domain reads DGGITQSPKYLFRKEGQNVTLSCEQNLNHDAMYWYRQDPGQGLRLIYYSQIVNDFQKGDIAEGYSVSREKKESFPLTVTSAQKNPTAFYLCASSLRDSSSYEQYFGPGTRLTVT.

This chain connects TRBV28 to TRBJ2-4, with 9 bases lining up with TRBD2. Germline V gene lookup returns CDR1 MDHEN and CDR2 SYDVKM. Unmatched junction bases numbered 5, after V lost 7 bases and J lost 7 bases. The CDR3 has 13 amino acids. This CDR3 reads CASNNGLANIQYF. The CDR3 DNA sequence: TGTGCCAGCAACAATGGACTAGCGAACATTCAGTACTTC.

CDR3 loop: CASSLGPSTNEQFF. The CDR3 nucleotides read TGTGCCAGCAGCTTAGGTCCCAGCACCAATGAGCAGTTCTTC. The gene calls are TRBV7-8 and TRBJ2-1; no definite D call. V was pared by 1 base and J by 6 bases, with 10 bases between. The CDR3 is made up of 14 amino acids. CDR1 and CDR2 (germline): SGHVS, FQNEAQ.

The chain carries TRBV5-4 and TRBJ2-3; no firm D call. The germline V gene encodes CDR1 SGHNT and CDR2 YYREEE (reference sequence). Trimming shortened V by 0 bases and J by 1 base, and 12 bases separated the two germline ends. This CDR3 spans 16 amino acids. Here the CDR3 reads CASSLDQLRGTDTQYF. CDR3 sequence (DNA): TGTGCCAGCAGCTTGGATCAGCTGAGAGGCACAGATACGCAGTATTTT.

The rearrangement joins TRBV28 to TRBJ1-2, with a possible D match to TRBD1 (5 bases). The germline gives CDR1 MDHEN, CDR2 SYDVKM. V was clipped by 5 bases and J by 1 base, with 8 bases between them. The CDR3 extends over 13 amino acids. The CDR3 DNA sequence: TGTGCCAGCAGTCAGGACATTAACTATGGCTACACCTTC. Translated, it gives CASSQDINYGYTF.

The rearrangement uses TRBV29-1 and TRBJ1-3, with 7 bases identical to TRBD1. V was clipped by 3 bases and J by 4 bases; unmatched bases: 3. CDR3 length: 13 amino acids. The germline CDR1 and CDR2 sequences are SQVTM and ANQGSEA. CDR3 coding DNA: TGCAGCGTTGATCCAGGGGGAGGAAACACCATATATTTT. This translates into CSVDPGGGNTIYF.

The chain employs TRBV23-1 and TRBJ2-7; 7 nucleotides match TRBD2. TRBV23-1 is filed as an ORF, its function uncertain. CDR3 size: 15 residues. The J segment lost 2 bases and the V segment lost 2 bases, leaving 6 bases of the junction unmatched. CDR3 in amino acids: CASSQVYGGTYEQYF. CDR3 DNA: TGCGCCAGCAGTCAAGTCTACGGGGGGACCTACGAGCAGTACTTC.

This clone is a singleton in its sample. The chain joins TRBV5-1 to TRBJ2-3; D unclear. Trimming left V 4 bases short and J 0 bases short, with 9 bases between. Germline assignment: CDR1 SGHRS and CDR2 YFSETQ. CDR3 length: 14 amino acids. CDR3 DNA sequence: TGCGCCAGCAGCCTCGGCGATAGCACAGATACGCAGTATTTT. This encodes CASSLGDSTDTQYF. The full variable domain, completed using reference TRBV5-1 and TRBJ2-3, is KAGVTQTPRYLIKTRGQQVTLSCSPISGHRSVSWYQQTPGQGLQFLFEYFSETQRNKGNFPGRFSGRQFSNSRSEMNVSTLELGDSALYLCASSLGDSTDTQYFGPGTRLTVL.

In this sample, this clone turned up once. The chain couples TRBV27 to TRBJ2-2; the match to TRBD1 covers 9 bases. Trimming at V came to 6 bases and at J to 6 bases, leaving 14 bases not matched to a gene. The CDR3 has 17 amino acids. CDR1 MNHEY and CDR2 SMNVEV come from the germline V gene (reference sequence). This CDR3 is CASRDYFGTGRPGELFF. The CDR3 coding sequence is TGTGCCAGCAGGGATTATTTCGGGACAGGGCGTCCCGGGGAGCTGTTTTTT.

This sequence joins TRBV9 and TRBJ2-1, with 9 bases that match TRBD2. V shed 6 bases, J shed 9 bases, and the junction held 13 bases outside the gene matches. Per the germline V gene, CDR1 is SGDLS and CDR2 is YYNGEE. The CDR3 runs 15 residues. As DNA, the CDR3 is TGTGCCAGCACCGGGGAAGGACTAGCGATGGGTGAGCAGTTCTTC. It translates to CASTGEGLAMGEQFF. Filled out from reference TRBV9 and TRBJ2-1, the complete variable domain reads DSGVTQTPKHLITATGQRVTLRCSPRSGDLSVYWYQQSLDQGLQFLIQYYNGEERAKGNILERFSAQQFPDLHSELNLSSLELGDSALYFCASTGEGLAMGEQFFGPGTRLTVL.

The rearrangement links TRBV5-1 to TRBJ2-1; D perhaps matches TRBD2 (6 bases). The germline V and J ends were trimmed by 0 bases and 5 bases, with 12 bases remaining between them. Germline values: CDR1 SGHRS, CDR2 YFSETQ. CDR3 length: 15 residues. CDR3 sequence (DNA): TGCGCCAGCAGCTTGGGTGTGCGCGGGGACAATGAGCAGTTCTTC. Its translation: CASSLGVRGDNEQFF. The entire variable domain, with the rest obtained from reference TRBV5-1 and TRBJ2-1, is as follows: KAGVTQTPRYLIKTRGQQVTLSCSPISGHRSVSWYQQTPGQGLQFLFEYFSETQRNKGNFPGRFSGRQFSNSRSEMNVSTLELGDSALYLCASSLGVRGDNEQFFGPGTRLTVL.

This clone was observed a single time. The rearrangement uses TRBV11-2 and TRBJ2-7, with a weak D call TRBD2 (6 bases). Germline assignment: CDR1 SGHAT and CDR2 FQNNGV. CDR3 size: 12 residues. V was clipped by 0 bases and J by 7 bases, with 7 bases between them. The CDR3 DNA reads as TGTGCCAGCAGCTTAGAACGGGGGGAGCAGTACTTC. This encodes CASSLERGEQYF.

The chain has TRBV6-4 and TRBJ1-2; 7 nucleotides align to TRBD1. V dropped 4 bases and J dropped 2; count of bases not matched to a gene: 1. The CDR3 is 13 amino acids. The V gene's germline CDR1 is MRHNA and CDR2 SNTAGT. CDR3 protein: CASSATGNYGYTF. DNA of the CDR3: TGTGCCAGCAGTGCGACAGGGAACTATGGCTACACCTTC.

In its sample, this clone was seen once. The chain carries TRBV23-1 and TRBJ2-1, with 9 bases that match TRBD2. TRBV23-1 is treated as an ORF (open reading frame) with a function not yet certain. V lost 1 base and J lost 5; bases outside the gene matches: 6. This CDR3 spans 16 amino acids. The CDR3 loop reads CASSQWGGRADNEQFF. As DNA, the CDR3 is TGCGCCAGCAGTCAATGGGGCGGGAGGGCCGACAATGAGCAGTTCTTC.

The count of this clone is one. V gene TRBV7-9 combines with J gene TRBJ1-1; D is unresolved. This CDR3 has 13 amino acids. V was trimmed by 2 bases and J by 4 bases, leaving 8 bases between them. The germline gives CDR1 SEHNR, CDR2 FQNEAQ (reference sequence). CDR3 sequence reads: CASSLLVSTEAFF. CDR3 sequence (DNA): TGTGCCAGCAGCTTACTGGTGAGCACTGAAGCTTTCTTT.

The chain is built from TRBV9 and TRBJ2-5; maybe TRBD1 (6 bases). The CDR3 length is 15 residues. V was clipped by 2 bases and J by 2 bases, with 13 bases between them. From germline, CDR1 is SGDLS and CDR2 YYNGEE. In DNA, the CDR3 is TGTGCCAGCAGCGTGGGGACATTGAAGCAAGAGACCCAGTACTTC. Its protein is CASSVGTLKQETQYF.

The rearrangement links TRBV5-6 to TRBJ1-1, with unresolved D. The length of the CDR3 is 12 residues. Trimming took 4 bases from V and 5 from J, leaving 9 bases between them. Germline V gene sequence: CDR1 SGHDT, CDR2 YYEEEE. This CDR3 reads CASSNSKTEAFF. The CDR3 DNA sequence: TGTGCCAGCAGCAACAGTAAGACTGAAGCTTTCTTT.

This clone was found a few times. The rearrangement uses TRBV30 and TRBJ2-1; D not certain. Germline CDR1 reads GTSNPN; CDR2 reads SVGIG (reference sequence). There are 15 residues in the CDR3. Trimming removed 0 bases at V and 8 bases at J, with 17 bases between. CDR3 region: CAWSVVDLRGYEQFF. The CDR3 DNA sequence: TGTGCCTGGAGTGTTGTTGATTTACGAGGCTATGAGCAGTTCTTC.

The chain links TRBV11-2 to TRBJ2-2, with D unclear. V was shortened by 5 bases and J by 5 bases, with 6 bases between the two germline ends. CDR1 is SGHAT, CDR2 FQNNGV, per germline. The CDR3 is made up of 12 amino acids. The CDR3 here is CASSPETGELFF. The CDR3 DNA reads TGTGCCAGCAGCCCCGAGACCGGGGAGCTGTTTTTT.

The DNA for the CDR3 is TGTGCCAGCTGGCAGGGGTCCCCAAACTACGAGCAGTACTTC. This sequence encodes CASWQGSPNYEQYF. J is TRBJ2-7 and V is TRBV6-6, with a tentative D call TRBD1 (6 bases). This CDR3 comprises 14 residues. CDR1 and CDR2 (germline): MNHNY, SVGAGI (reference sequence). The V end was cut by 8 bases, the J end by 3 bases, with 17 bases between.

The rearrangement links TRBV7-3 to TRBJ2-7; 7 nucleotides agree with TRBD1. V gave up 3 bases and J gave up 6 bases; unmatched junction bases: 5. This CDR3 region has 13 residues. Germline assignment: CDR1 SGHTA and CDR2 FQGTGA. The CDR3 DNA sequence: TGTGCCAGCAGCTTTAGGCAGGGGGTCGAGCAGTACTTC. This encodes CASSFRQGVEQYF.

The rearrangement joins TRBV2 to TRBJ1-2, with TRBD1 as a possible D gene (6 bases). CDR1 and CDR2 from the germline V gene are SNHLY and FYNNEI. This CDR3 spans 15 amino acids. Trimming pared 3 bases from V and 2 bases from J, leaving 13 bases between. This chain's CDR3 is CASSEGGRTNYGYTF. In DNA, the CDR3 is TGTGCCAGCAGTGAGGGGGGCAGGACCAACTATGGCTACACCTTC.

About this clone itself: The same CDR3 arises from other DNA sequences in this sample as well. This chain connects TRBV19 to TRBJ1-1; D is perhaps TRBD1 (6 bases). CDR3 length equals 14 residues. Germline V gene sequence: CDR1 LNHDA, CDR2 SQIVND (reference sequence). The V and J ends lost 5 bases and 3 bases respectively, with 13 bases between them. The CDR3 DNA sequence: TGTGCCAGTAGTGGGGGGGGGCAGGACACTGAAGCTTTCTTT. Protein sequence: CASSGGGQDTEAFF.

The genes are TRBV11-2 and TRBJ1-4; D unresolved. The CDR3 extends over 15 amino acids. Trimming cost V 2 bases and J 3 bases, with 10 bases left between them. CDR1 and CDR2 (germline): SGHAT, FQNNGV. CDR3: CASSLSGLPNEKLFF. The CDR3 coding sequence is TGTGCCAGCAGCTTATCTGGACTCCCTAATGAAAAACTGTTTTTT.

The V and J genes are TRBV28 and TRBJ1-3; D call uncertain. The V end lost 5 bases, the J end lost 4 bases, and 15 bases lay between the germline ends. The CDR3 extends over 15 amino acids. Looked up from germline, CDR1 is MDHEN and CDR2 is SYDVKM. Written as DNA, the CDR3 is TGTGCCAGCAGTCAACTAAACGTGCTCGGAAACACCATATATTTT. It specifies CASSQLNVLGNTIYF.

The chain joins TRBV11-2 to TRBJ2-5; the D gene could be TRBD1 or TRBD2 (6 bases each). Trimming took off 2 bases at V and 1 base at J, with 17 bases between the two ends. Germline CDR1 is SGHAT and CDR2 is FQNNGV. This CDR3 has 17 amino acids. The CDR3 spells CASSLTGALLLQETQYF. The CDR3 coding sequence is TGTGCCAGCAGCTTAACGGGGGCCCTATTACTCCAAGAGACCCAGTACTTC.

This clone was counted a single time. The chain combines TRBV9 with TRBJ1-2; a possible D gene is TRBD1 (5 bases). V lost 0 bases, J lost 3 bases, and 6 bases lay in between. The CDR3 has 13 amino acids. The germline V gene encodes CDR1 SGDLS and CDR2 YYNGEE. CDR3 residues: CASSVGGDYGYTF. The CDR3, as DNA: TGTGCCAGCAGCGTAGGGGGCGACTATGGCTACACCTTC.

The chain has TRBV19 and TRBJ1-1; D is uncertain. Germline values: CDR1 LNHDA, CDR2 SQIVND (reference sequence). This CDR3 is 14 amino acids long. V lost 3 bases and J lost 1, with 9 bases in between. The CDR3 coding sequence is TGTGCCAGTAGTATCATACAAGCGAACACTGAAGCTTTCTTT. This sequence encodes CASSIIQANTEAFF.

This rearrangement joins TRBV7-6 to TRBJ1-1, with a tentative D call TRBD1 (5 bases). The CDR3 runs to 14 residues. Germline values: CDR1 SGHVS, CDR2 FNYEAQ. Trimming removed 1 base from V and 5 bases from J, with 11 bases in between. In nucleotides, the CDR3 is TGTGCCAGCAGCTTAGGTGGGGGTTGGACTGAAGCTTTCTTT. Protein: CASSLGGGWTEAFF.

DNA for the CDR3: TGTGCCAGCTTCTCACCGGGACAGGGGGCGGTTGCCTACAATGAGCAGTTCTTC. Translated, it gives CASFSPGQGAVAYNEQFF. The rearrangement uses TRBV28 and TRBJ2-1; 12 nucleotides line up with TRBD1. The CDR3 has 18 residues. J lost 2 bases, V lost 8 bases, and 13 bases had no gene match. Germline values: CDR1 MDHEN, CDR2 SYDVKM.